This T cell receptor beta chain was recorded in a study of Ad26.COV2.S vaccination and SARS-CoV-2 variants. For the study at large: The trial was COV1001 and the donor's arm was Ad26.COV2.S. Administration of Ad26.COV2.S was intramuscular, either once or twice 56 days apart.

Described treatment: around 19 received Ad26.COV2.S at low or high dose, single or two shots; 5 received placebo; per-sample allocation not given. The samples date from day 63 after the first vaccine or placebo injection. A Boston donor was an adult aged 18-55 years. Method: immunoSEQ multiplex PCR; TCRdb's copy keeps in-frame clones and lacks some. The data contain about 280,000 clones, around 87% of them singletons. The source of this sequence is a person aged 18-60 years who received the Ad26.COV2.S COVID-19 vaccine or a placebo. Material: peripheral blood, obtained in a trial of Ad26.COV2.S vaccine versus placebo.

Here the CDR3 DNA reads TGTGCCAGCAGCCAGTATCGGGACAGGTGGAACTATGGCTACACCTTC. It encodes CASSQYRDRWNYGYTF. J is TRBJ1-2 and V is TRBV3-1 (or the pseudogene TRBV3-2); 8 bases line up with TRBD1. CDR3 size: 16 residues. CDR1 is LGHDT and CDR2 is YNNKEL in the germline V gene (reference sequence). The ends lost 3 bases at V and 2 bases at J; junction bases unmatched: 8.